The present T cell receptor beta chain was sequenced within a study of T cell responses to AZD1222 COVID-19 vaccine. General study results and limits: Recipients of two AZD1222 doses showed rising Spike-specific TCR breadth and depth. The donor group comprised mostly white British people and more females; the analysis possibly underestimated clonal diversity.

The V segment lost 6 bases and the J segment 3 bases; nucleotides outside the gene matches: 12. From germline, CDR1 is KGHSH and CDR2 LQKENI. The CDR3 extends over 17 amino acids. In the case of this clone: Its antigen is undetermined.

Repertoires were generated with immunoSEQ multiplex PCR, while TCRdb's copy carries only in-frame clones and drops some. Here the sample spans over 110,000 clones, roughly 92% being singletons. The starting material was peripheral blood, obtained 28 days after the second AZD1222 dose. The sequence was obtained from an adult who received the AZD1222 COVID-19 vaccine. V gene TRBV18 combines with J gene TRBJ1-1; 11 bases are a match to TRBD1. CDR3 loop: CASSVPGTGGGYTEAFF. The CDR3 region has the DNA TGTGCCAGCTCTGTCCCCGGGACAGGGGGTGGGTACACTGAAGCTTTCTTT. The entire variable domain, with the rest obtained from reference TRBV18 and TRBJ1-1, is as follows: NAGVMQNPRHLVRRRGQEARLRCSPMKGHSHVYWYRQLPEEGLKFMVYLQKENIIDESGMPKERFSAEFPKEGPSILRIQQVVRGDSAAYFCASSVPGTGGGYTEAFFGQGTRLTVV.